Listed below are T cell receptor beta chains from one sample, sequenced in a study of Graves' ophthalmopathy and Graves' hyperthyroidism. TCRdb used MiXCR to reprocess the multiplex PCR reads, holding one entry per CDR3 protein. This sample has around 1.1 million distinct CDR3 sequences; 36% occur once, and the top ten carry over 8.5%. Sequenced input: peripheral blood or thyroid tissue (not recorded which). Receptors were obtained from an adult man with Graves' hyperthyroidism. Both conserved end residues are part of each CDR3. D genes are given only for firm matches. Expanded clones get a size class; other rows say once, few or many, or leave the size out.

V gene	J gene	D gene	clone size	CDR3 protein	CDR3 DNA
TRBV29-1	TRBJ2-7	TRBD1	few	CSVEEGTGIYEQYF	TGCAGCGTTGAAGAAGGGACAGGGATCTACGAGCAGTACTTC
TRBV2	TRBJ2-7	.	.	CASTLRNQPQYF	TGTGCCAGCACCCTCCGGAATCAGCCCCAGTACTTC
TRBV7-8	TRBJ2-7	TRBD1	.	CASSPDRDRDYEQYF	TGTGCCAGCAGCCCGGACCGGGACAGGGACTACGAGCAGTACTTC
TRBV19	TRBJ1-5	TRBD1	.	CASSPGPGQTDQPQHF	TGTGCCAGCAGTCCCGGGCCGGGACAGACTGATCAGCCCCAGCATTTT
TRBV10-3	TRBJ2-2	.	many	CATRVGGGGELFF	TGTGCCACCAGAGTGGGAGGAGGCGGGGAGCTGTTTTTT
TRBV9	TRBJ2-3	.	.	CASSVGPSTDTQYF	TGTGCCAGCAGCGTAGGGCCCTCCACAGATACGCAGTATTTT
TRBV20-1	TRBJ2-7	TRBD2	.	CSAGRPSGSLHEQYF	TGCAGTGCCGGGAGACCTAGCGGGAGTCTCCACGAGCAGTACTTC
TRBV29-1	TRBJ2-7	.	.	CSLAVLYEQYF	TGCAGCTTGGCGGTGCTGTACGAGCAGTACTTC
TRBV19	TRBJ1-1	.	once	CASRSPLNWAGSNTEAFF	TGTGCCAGTAGGAGTCCTCTTAACTGGGCGGGATCAAACACTGAAGCTTTCTTT
TRBV7-2	TRBJ2-7	.	.	CASRESGAGNYEQYF	TGTGCCAGCAGGGAGTCTGGGGCAGGAAACTACGAGCAGTACTTC
TRBV15	TRBJ2-5	TRBD1	many	CATSLPNPGQFTETQYF	TGTGCCACCAGCCTACCCAATCCGGGACAGTTCACAGAGACCCAGTACTTC
TRBV12-3/TRBV12-4	TRBJ2-5	.	few	CASSLWGFEETQYF	TGTGCCAGCAGTTTATGGGGATTCGAAGAGACCCAGTACTTC
TRBV6-2/TRBV6-3	TRBJ2-6	.	.	CASTTGYSGANVLTF	TGTGCCTCAACTACAGGGTACTCTGGGGCCAACGTCCTGACTTTC
TRBV29-1	TRBJ1-4	.	many	CSVVANEKLFF	TGCAGCGTTGTAGCTAATGAAAAACTGTTTTTT
TRBV3-1	TRBJ2-7	.	.	CARIQRGQQTRSYEQYF	TGTGCCAGAATCCAAAGGGGCCAACAAACTCGTTCCTACGAGCAGTACTTC
TRBV29-1	TRBJ1-2	.	.	CSGQVGLAGYTF	TGCAGCGGTCAAGTGGGTCTTGCTGGCTACACCTTC
TRBV15	TRBJ1-5	.	many	CATSSVTPGGNQPQHF	TGTGCCACCAGCAGCGTAACTCCAGGGGGCAATCAGCCCCAGCATTTT
TRBV18	TRBJ1-1	.	.	CASSPYPENTEAFF	TGTGCCAGCTCACCATACCCGGAGAACACTGAAGCTTTCTTT
TRBV12-3/TRBV12-4	TRBJ2-7	.	many	CASSPIYEQYF	TGTGCCAGCAGCCCCATATACGAGCAGTACTTC
TRBV7-2	TRBJ1-5	.	.	CASSLGPTGGVRPQHF	TGTGCCAGCAGCTTGGGACCTACGGGGGGCGTGAGGCCCCAGCATTTT
TRBV14	TRBJ1-1	.	many	CASSQDLMNTEAFF	TGTGCCAGCAGCCAAGACTTAATGAACACTGAAGCTTTCTTT
TRBV20-1	TRBJ2-7	TRBD2	few	CSARVFGLAGVSDEQYF	TGCAGTGCTAGAGTGTTTGGGCTAGCGGGAGTATCTGACGAGCAGTACTTC
TRBV28	TRBJ1-1	.	.	CAHSGTRTEAFF	TGTGCCCACAGCGGGACAAGAACTGAAGCTTTCTTT
TRBV11-2	TRBJ1-3	.	many	CASSFQGNTIYF	TGTGCCAGCAGCTTCCAGGGGAACACCATATATTTT
TRBV7-2	TRBJ1-2	.	.	CASSRALGTGKYGYTF	TGCGCCAGCAGTCGAGCTTTGGGCACGGGCAAATATGGCTACACCTTC
TRBV10-3	TRBJ1-6	TRBD1	.	CASASEGQYNSPLHF	TGTGCCAGTGCTAGTGAGGGACAGTATAATTCACCCCTCCACTTT
TRBV7-9	TRBJ1-2	TRBD1	.	CASRVSGTGNYGYTF	TGTGCCAGCAGAGTATCCGGGACAGGGAACTATGGCTACACCTTC
TRBV6-2/TRBV6-3	TRBJ2-6	TRBD2	.	CASSYRSGRSGANVLTF	TGTGCCAGCAGTTACCGTAGCGGGAGGTCTGGGGCCAACGTCCTGACTTTC